This record concerns one T cell receptor (beta chain) sequence. Its antigen is not identified. V lost 3 bases and J 5 bases, leaving 20 bases between the germline ends. This CDR3 has 15 residues. Per germline, CDR1 DFQATT and CDR2 SNEGSKA (reference sequence). Unique molecular identifiers were incorporated during preparation of the TCRbeta library. TCRdb processed the PCR reads anew with MiXCR; each CDR3 protein has one entry. The sample shows some 450,000 distinct CDR3 sequences, roughly 43% of them seen only once. The data were obtained in a study of T-cell reconstitution after alpha-beta-depleted transplantation in children. Study-wide findings and caveats: It was surviving recipient T cells and thymic progenitors that gave some patients high TCRbeta diversity at day 60.

This TCR was recovered from a girl under 10 years old with aplastic anemia, due to receive a stem cell transplant. Source: PBMCs, taken before TCRalphabeta/CD19-depleted stem cell transplant. This chain connects TRBV20-1 to TRBJ2-7; D not resolved. The chain's CDR3 is CSASNWRGIGHEQYF. DNA of the CDR3: TGCAGTGCTAGTAACTGGCGTGGCATTGGCCACGAGCAGTACTTC.